The rows below give T cell receptor beta chains drawn from one sample of a study of cytomegalovirus exposure and HLA in healthy donors. Profiled with immunoSEQ multiplex PCR; TCRdb holds only in-frame clones, not every one. The sample shows 100,000 to 150,000 clones, roughly 87% of them seen only once. Sequencing used PBMCs. The receptors shown here come from a woman between 18 and 29 years old in good health and CMV-seronegative. The CDR3 runs from the conserved cysteine through the conserved F or W. A D gene is named only where the DNA matches it firmly. Some rows have no size entry. The others give once, few or many, or a class for an expanded clone.

d_gene,abundance,v_gene,j_gene,CDR3nt,CDR3aa
TRBD2,.,TRBV7-2,TRBJ2-7,TGTGCCAGCAGCCTGCCGGGACTAGCGGGAGCGGCGGCCTACGAGCAGTACTTC,CASSLPGLAGAAAYEQYF
TRBD2,.,TRBV6-5,TRBJ2-1,TGTGCCAGCAGTTACGGCGGGAGGTCCAATGAGCAGTTCTTC,CASSYGGRSNEQFF
.,.,TRBV2,TRBJ1-2,TGTGCCACCCTACGGGACTGGCAGTATGGCTACACCTTC,CATLRDWQYGYTF
TRBD1,.,TRBV27,TRBJ1-5,TGTGCCAGCAGTGCCATACAGGGGTCGAGCGGGCCTTATAGCAATCAGCCCCAGCATTTT,CASSAIQGSSGPYSNQPQHF
TRBD1,.,TRBV11-2,TRBJ1-2,TGTGCCAGCAGGGGGACAGGGGTGAGCGGCTACACCTTC,CASRGTGVSGYTF
TRBD1,once,TRBV6-5,TRBJ2-7,TGTGCCAGCAGAACGGGACAGGCCTACGAGCAGTACTTC,CASRTGQAYEQYF
.,.,TRBV15,TRBJ1-4,TGTGCCACCAGCGGACTAGCAACTAATGAAAAACTGTTTTTT,CATSGLATNEKLFF
TRBD2,.,TRBV4-2,TRBJ2-1,TGTGCCAGCAGCCAAGATCTAGCGGGGGGGTCGAATGAGCAGTTCTTC,CASSQDLAGGSNEQFF
.,.,TRBV11-2,TRBJ2-2,TGTGCCAGCAGCTTAGGGTTTTTGGGGGCTAACACCGGGGAGCTGTTTTTT,CASSLGFLGANTGELFF
.,.,TRBV28,TRBJ1-3,TGTGAGTTAGCCCCGCCAGGGCCTGGAAACACCATATATTTT,CELAPPGPGNTIYF
.,.,TRBV11-2,TRBJ2-5,TGTGCCAGCAGCTTATTCAGCGGACTCCGAGAGACCCAGTACTTC,CASSLFSGLRETQYF
TRBD1,.,TRBV19,TRBJ1-2,TGTGCCAGTAGGGACAGGGAGGCTAACGGCTACACCTTC,CASRDREANGYTF
.,.,TRBV5-1,TRBJ1-4,TGCGCCAGCAGCGCCACAGGCCAAACTAATGAAAAACTGTTTTTT,CASSATGQTNEKLFF
TRBD2,.,TRBV10-1,TRBJ2-7,TGCGCCATCCTGACTAGCGGGAGCTCCTACGAGCAGTACTTC,CAILTSGSSYEQYF
TRBD1,.,TRBV5-8,TRBJ1-5,TGTGCCAGCAGCTTTGGACAGGGTAATCAGCCCCAGCATTTT,CASSFGQGNQPQHF
.,.,TRBV28,TRBJ2-5,TGTGCCAGCAGTCCGAGGTGGGGGCACCAAGAGACCCAGTACTTC,CASSPRWGHQETQYF
TRBD1,.,TRBV18,TRBJ1-1,TGTGCCAGCTCAAAGTTCGGGACAGGGGTAGCGACTGAAGCTTTCTTT,CASSKFGTGVATEAFF